The text below deals with one T cell receptor (beta chain). The antigen is undetermined. This sample was taken from a study of T cells after yellow fever vaccination. General observations from the study: Re-detected after boosting: most primary clones, more than 95% of CD4 and less than 90% of CD8.

The study made its TCR cDNA through 5'RACE template switching. That step introduced a universal primer site along with UMIs. MiXCR, applied by TCRdb to the 5' RACE reads, yields one record per CDR3 protein. The data contain more than 350,000 distinct CDR3 sequences, about 9.9% of them seen just once; the ten biggest clones take up more than 15%. The CDR3 loop spans 14 amino acids. Trimming removed 6 bases from V and 5 bases from J; junction bases left unmatched: 11. Germline V CDR1 and CDR2: DFQATT, SNEGSKA (reference sequence). This TCR was sampled from a man aged 18-30 years who received the YFV17D yellow fever vaccine. Material: PBMCs, obtained on the day of the first yellow fever vaccination. The chain recombines TRBV20-1 with TRBJ1-1; 8 bases fit TRBD1. The CDR3 DNA sequence: TGCAGTGCCGAAAGAGGGCAGGGGGCAACTGAAGCTTTCTTT. Translation: CSAERGQGATEAFF.